This T cell receptor beta chain appears in the sequencing data of a study of post-analysis software for immune sequencing data. The study, taken as a whole, reports: Strong same-batch co-clustering of samples appeared with F measure clustering. Controls showed significantly higher normalized Chao1 diversity than did multiple sclerosis patients.

This clonotype was counted a few times. Its antigen is as yet unknown. Carried by the TCR beta cDNA libraries were unique molecular identifiers. About 500,000 cDNA molecules were obtained from around 1 to 9.1 million T cells. TCRdb reprocessed the PCR reads with MiXCR, giving one entry per CDR3 protein. The sample shows under 900,000 distinct CDR3 sequences, 53% of them seen only once. The clonotype comes from a girl aged 10 to 17 with multiple sclerosis. The sequenced material came from blood.

CDR3 bases: TGCAGTGCTAGAGCTACTCTAGCGGGGGGCACCTACGAGCAGTACTTC. Its translation is CSARATLAGGTYEQYF. This chain uses TRBV20-1 with TRBJ2-7; TRBD2 matches at 11 bases. This CDR3 contains 16 residues. Per the germline V gene, CDR1 is DFQATT and CDR2 is SNEGSKA (reference sequence). The junction had 7 bases not matched to a gene; V was cut back by 1 base and J by 2 bases.